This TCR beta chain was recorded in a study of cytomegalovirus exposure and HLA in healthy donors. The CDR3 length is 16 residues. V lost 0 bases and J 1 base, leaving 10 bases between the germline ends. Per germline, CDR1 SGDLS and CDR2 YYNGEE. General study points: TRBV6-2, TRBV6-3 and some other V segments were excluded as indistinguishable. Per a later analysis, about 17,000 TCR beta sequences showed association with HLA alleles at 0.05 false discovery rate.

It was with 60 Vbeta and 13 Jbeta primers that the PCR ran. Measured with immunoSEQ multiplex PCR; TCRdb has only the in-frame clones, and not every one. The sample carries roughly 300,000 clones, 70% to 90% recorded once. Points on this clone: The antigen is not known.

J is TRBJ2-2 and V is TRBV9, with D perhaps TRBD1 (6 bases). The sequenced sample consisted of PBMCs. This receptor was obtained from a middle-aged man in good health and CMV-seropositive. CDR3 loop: CASSVGGTLNTGELFF. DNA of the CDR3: TGTGCCAGCAGCGTAGGAGGGACACTGAACACCGGGGAGCTGTTTTTT.